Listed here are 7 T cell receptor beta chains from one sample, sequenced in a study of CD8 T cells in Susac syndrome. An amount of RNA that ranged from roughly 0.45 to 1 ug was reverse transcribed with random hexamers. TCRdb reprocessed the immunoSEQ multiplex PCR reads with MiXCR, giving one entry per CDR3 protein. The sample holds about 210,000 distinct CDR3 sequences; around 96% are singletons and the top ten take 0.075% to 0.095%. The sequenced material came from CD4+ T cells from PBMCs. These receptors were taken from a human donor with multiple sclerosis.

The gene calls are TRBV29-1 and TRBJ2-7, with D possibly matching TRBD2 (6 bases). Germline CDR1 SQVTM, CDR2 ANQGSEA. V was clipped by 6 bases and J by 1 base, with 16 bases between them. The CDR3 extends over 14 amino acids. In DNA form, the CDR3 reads TGCAGCGTAGCCTTTCGTGGAGGGTCCTACGAGCAGTACTTC. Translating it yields CSVAFRGGSYEQYF.

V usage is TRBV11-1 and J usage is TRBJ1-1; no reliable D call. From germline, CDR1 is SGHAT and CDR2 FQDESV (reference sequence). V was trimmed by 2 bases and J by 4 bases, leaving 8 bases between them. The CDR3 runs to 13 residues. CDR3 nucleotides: TGTGCCAGCAGCTTAATTGGGCCCACTGAAGCTTTCTTT. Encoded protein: CASSLIGPTEAFF.

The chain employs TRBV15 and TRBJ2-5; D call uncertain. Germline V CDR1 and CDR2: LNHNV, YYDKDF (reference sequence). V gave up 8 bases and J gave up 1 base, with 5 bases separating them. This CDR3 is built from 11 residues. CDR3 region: CATGFQETQYF. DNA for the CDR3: TGTGCCACCGGGTTCCAAGAGACCCAGTACTTC.

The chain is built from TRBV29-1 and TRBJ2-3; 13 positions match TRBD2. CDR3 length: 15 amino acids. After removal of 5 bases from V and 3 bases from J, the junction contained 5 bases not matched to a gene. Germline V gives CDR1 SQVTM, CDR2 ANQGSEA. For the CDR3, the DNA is TGCAGCGTTCCAGGACTAGCGGGAGCGACAGATACGCAGTATTTT. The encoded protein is CSVPGLAGATDTQYF.

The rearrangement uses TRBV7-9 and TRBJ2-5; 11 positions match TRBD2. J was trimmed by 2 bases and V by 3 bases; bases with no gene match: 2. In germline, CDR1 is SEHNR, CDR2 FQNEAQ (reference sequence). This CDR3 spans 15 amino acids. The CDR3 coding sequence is TGTGCCAGCAGCTTCACTAGCGGGAGACAAGAGACCCAGTACTTC. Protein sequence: CASSFTSGRQETQYF. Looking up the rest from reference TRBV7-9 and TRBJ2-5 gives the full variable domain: DTGVSQNPRHKITKRGQNVTFRCDPISEHNRLYWYRQTLGQGPEFLTYFQNEAQLEKSRLLSDRFSAERPKGSFSTLEIQRTEQGDSAMYLCASSFTSGRQETQYFGPGTRLLVL.

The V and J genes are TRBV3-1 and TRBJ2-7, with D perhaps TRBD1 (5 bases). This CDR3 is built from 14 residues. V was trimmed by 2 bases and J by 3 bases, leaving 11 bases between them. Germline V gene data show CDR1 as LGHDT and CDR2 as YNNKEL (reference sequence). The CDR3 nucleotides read TGTGCCAGCAGCCAAATCGACAGCCACTACGAGCAGTACTTC. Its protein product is CASSQIDSHYEQYF.

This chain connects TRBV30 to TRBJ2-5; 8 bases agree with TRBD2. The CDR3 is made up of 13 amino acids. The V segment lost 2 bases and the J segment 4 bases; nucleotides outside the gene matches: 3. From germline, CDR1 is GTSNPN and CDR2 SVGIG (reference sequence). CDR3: CAWSRGGRETQYF. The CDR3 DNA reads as TGTGCCTGGAGTCGGGGGGGGAGAGAGACCCAGTACTTC.